This is a list of T cell receptor beta chains from one sample in a study of blood T cell repertoires in COVID-19. Some clones are missing from TCRdb's copy, which holds only in-frame ones; the method was immunoSEQ multiplex PCR. The profile shows roughly 27,000 clones, 90% of them singletons. Sequencing was carried out using peripheral blood. These receptors were collected from an older woman with active COVID-19. The CDR3 runs from the conserved cysteine through the conserved F or W. A D gene is named only where the DNA matches it firmly. Clone size is given for some rows only: seen once, a few or many times, or a class if the clone is expanded.

v_call	d_call	clone_size	j_call	cdr3_aa	cdr3_nt
TRBV19	NA	few	TRBJ2-1	CASSLVAGEQFF	TGTGCCAGTAGTCTCGTAGCTGGTGAGCAGTTCTTC
TRBV19	NA	few	TRBJ2-7	CASGLRPVGYF	TGTGCCAGCGGCCTGCGGCCGGTAGGGTACTTC
TRBV12-3/TRBV12-4	NA	once	TRBJ2-7	CASSLRVPEQYF	TGTGCCAGCAGTTTACGGGTGCCCGAGCAGTACTTC
TRBV12-3/TRBV12-4	TRBD1	NA	TRBJ1-2	CASRRQGYGYTF	TGTGCCAGCAGACGACAGGGGTATGGCTACACCTTC
TRBV5-5	TRBD2	NA	TRBJ2-2	CASSHSKLAGALTGELFF	TGTGCCAGCAGCCATTCCAAACTAGCGGGAGCTCTCACCGGGGAGCTGTTTTTT
TRBV10-3	NA	NA	TRBJ2-2	CAISDRVGGELFF	TGTGCCATCAGTGACCGGGTAGGCGGGGAGCTGTTTTTT
TRBV6-5	NA	NA	TRBJ2-3	CASSRGADTQYF	TGTGCCAGCAGTCGGGGAGCAGATACGCAGTATTTT
TRBV4-1	NA	NA	TRBJ1-5	CASSQDRRQGNQPQHF	TGCGCCAGCAGCCAAGATCGCAGGCAGGGCAATCAGCCCCAGCATTTT
TRBV4-1	TRBD1	few	TRBJ1-3	CASSQPPGTAGNTIYF	TGCGCCAGCAGCCAACCCCCCGGGACAGCTGGAAACACCATATATTTT
TRBV5-1	TRBD1	NA	TRBJ1-1	CASSWALGQGTEAFF	TGCGCCAGCAGCTGGGCCCTGGGACAGGGGACTGAAGCTTTCTTT
TRBV29-1	TRBD1	NA	TRBJ2-3	CSGQGADTDTQYF	TGCAGCGGGCAGGGGGCGGACACAGATACGCAGTATTTT
TRBV19	NA	NA	TRBJ1-5	CASSKSVFGGGAEAPQHF	TGTGCCAGTAGTAAATCCGTTTTCGGCGGGGGGGCTGAGGCGCCCCAGCATTTT
TRBV27	NA	few	TRBJ1-5	CASRHRDSNQPQHF	TGTGCCAGCAGACACAGGGATAGCAATCAGCCCCAGCATTTT
TRBV10-3	TRBD1	NA	TRBJ1-6	CAISGAGTGNNSPLHF	TGTGCCATCAGTGGGGCCGGGACAGGGAATAATTCACCCCTCCACTTT
TRBV10-1	NA	NA	TRBJ2-3	CASSSGLYRDTQYF	TGCGCCAGCAGCAGCGGACTATATCGGGATACGCAGTATTTT
TRBV5-1	TRBD1	NA	TRBJ2-7	CASSMDRNEQYF	TGCGCCAGCAGCATGGACAGGAACGAGCAGTACTTC
TRBV28	NA	once	TRBJ2-7	CASSSTGYGTLYEQYF	TGTGCCAGCAGTTCAACCGGCTACGGGACTCTCTACGAGCAGTACTTC
TRBV4-1	NA	NA	TRBJ1-5	CASSQEAGWEGNQPQHF	TGCGCCAGCAGCCAAGAGGCAGGGTGGGAGGGCAATCAGCCCCAGCATTTT
TRBV24-1	TRBD2	once	TRBJ2-3	CATSGTGTRGVDTQYF	TGTGCCACCAGTGGGACCGGGACTAGGGGGGTAGATACGCAGTATTTT
TRBV28	TRBD1	NA	TRBJ1-3	CASSFPGQGRNTIYF	TGTGCCAGCAGTTTCCCCGGACAGGGCCGAAACACCATATATTTT
TRBV15	NA	NA	TRBJ2-2	CATNRGTDTGELFF	TGTGCCACCAATCGCGGGACGGACACCGGGGAGCTGTTTTTT
TRBV7-9	NA	NA	TRBJ2-7	CASSLGVTGEQYF	TGTGCCAGCAGCTTAGGTGTCACGGGGGAGCAGTACTTC
TRBV7-9	NA	NA	TRBJ2-7	CASSLGISGRVDEQYF	TGTGCCAGCAGCTTGGGTATTAGCGGCCGGGTCGACGAGCAGTACTTC
TRBV7-9	TRBD1	NA	TRBJ1-2	CASSSRDRDNYGYTF	TGTGCCAGCAGCTCGCGGGACAGGGACAACTATGGCTACACCTTC
TRBV7-9	TRBD1	NA	TRBJ2-3	CASSHGQGEGDTQYF	TGTGCCAGCAGCCACGGGCAGGGGGAAGGGGATACGCAGTATTTT
TRBV5-1	TRBD2	NA	TRBJ2-5	CASSDRGEQETQYF	TGCGCCAGCAGCGACCGGGGGGAACAAGAGACCCAGTACTTC
TRBV7-9	NA	NA	TRBJ2-5	CASSRNQIGGLAETQYF	TGTGCCAGCAGCCGAAATCAGATAGGGGGTCTGGCGGAGACCCAGTACTTC
TRBV3-1/TRBV3-2	TRBD2	NA	TRBJ2-1	CASSQDPLSGSSYNEQFF	TGTGCCAGCAGCCAAGATCCCCTTAGCGGGAGTTCCTACAATGAGCAGTTCTTC
TRBV10-3	NA	NA	TRBJ2-2	CAISGSHRDTGELFF	TGTGCCATCAGTGGGTCCCATCGGGACACCGGGGAGCTGTTTTTT
TRBV3-1/TRBV3-2	NA	NA	TRBJ1-1	CASSQGEGWTEAFF	TGTGCCAGCAGCCAAGGGGAGGGTTGGACTGAAGCTTTCTTT
TRBV28	NA	NA	TRBJ2-3	CASSKTGQSTDTQYF	TGTGCCAGCAGCAAGACAGGACAAAGCACAGATACGCAGTATTTT
TRBV18	TRBD1	NA	TRBJ1-1	CASSPPDRVEAFF	TGTGCCAGCTCACCACCAGACAGGGTCGAAGCTTTCTTT
TRBV2	TRBD2	NA	TRBJ2-1	CASRPGGSYNEQFF	TGTGCCAGCCGGCCGGGAGGCTCCTACAATGAGCAGTTCTTC
TRBV10-2	TRBD2	NA	TRBJ2-3	CASGDRGRFADTQYF	TGCGCCAGCGGGGACCGCGGGAGATTCGCAGATACGCAGTATTTT
TRBV3-1/TRBV3-2	TRBD1	NA	TRBJ2-7	CASSPGDRQGEQYF	TGTGCCAGCAGCCCCGGAGACCGACAGGGCGAGCAGTACTTC
TRBV3-1/TRBV3-2	TRBD2	NA	TRBJ2-3	CASSRRLAGGSDTQYF	TGTGCCAGCAGCCGCCGACTAGCGGGAGGGTCAGATACGCAGTATTTT
TRBV6-4	TRBD2	NA	TRBJ2-1	CASKRLAANNEQFF	TGTGCCAGCAAGCGTCTAGCGGCAAACAATGAGCAGTTCTTC
TRBV4-3	NA	NA	TRBJ2-5	CASSQEQSGYQETQYF	TGCGCCAGCAGCCAGGAACAAAGCGGGTACCAAGAGACCCAGTACTTC